The entry below gives a single T cell receptor beta chain sequence along with its context. Its antigen is not known. The data belong to a study of cytomegalovirus exposure and HLA in healthy donors. On the study more broadly: The approximately 710 first-cohort repertoires and the roughly 120 validation repertoires shared the same platform, a later analysis reported.

TCRdb keeps only in-frame clones here, not all; method: immunoSEQ multiplex PCR. The table shows fewer than 120,000 clones, with approximately 90% occurring only once. The CDR3 loop spans 15 amino acids. Deletions cut 0 bases from V and 4 bases from J, with 11 bases between. CDR1 and CDR2 (germline): MGHRA, YSYEKL. Study results and caveats: Both high specificity and high sensitivity reportedly marked the classifier's diagnosis of cytomegalovirus status. There were some public TCRs occurring in many donors, but most TCR sequences were rare.

The donors were in the roughly 130-subject validation cohort, distinct from the approximately 670-subject first cohort. Sequences were obtained from PBMCs. This sequence was found in a woman aged 18-29 years in good health and CMV-seronegative. The rearrangement joins TRBV4-1 to TRBJ2-3; a possible D gene is TRBD2 (6 bases). CDR3 nucleotides: TGCGCCAGCAGCCAAGATCGACTAGTGTCAGATACGCAGTATTTT. Its protein product is CASSQDRLVSDTQYF.